The next 4 T cell receptor beta chains were all read from a single sample in a study of breast tumors, draining lymph nodes, adjacent tissues. TCRdb called the multiplex PCR reads again in MiXCR, with one record for every CDR3 protein. The data contain around 300,000 distinct CDR3 sequences, over 30% of them singletons. Breast cancer patients provided tissue from their axillary draining lymph nodes. The specimen sequenced was axillary lymph node tissue. The receptors here all came from a female donor with breast cancer. Some clones in this sample may be carry-over from other donors' samples.

This clonotype showed up many times. J is TRBJ2-7 and V is TRBV10-3, with no clear D. V gave up 1 base and J gave up 4 bases, with 14 bases separating them. The CDR3 runs to 15 residues. The germline V gene has CDR1 ENHRY and CDR2 SYGVKD. This CDR3 is CAISELDRLPYEQYF. The CDR3 DNA reads TGTGCCATCAGTGAGTTGGATCGACTCCCGTACGAGCAGTACTTC.

Regarding this clonotype: At one end, the junction sequence differs from germline, possibly due to a read error. V is TRBV20-1 and J is TRBJ2-3; no reliable D call. The CDR3 is 12 amino acids. Germline V lookup: CDR1 DFQATT, CDR2 SNEGSKA (reference sequence). Here the CDR3 reads CSARGSTDTPYF. The CDR3 DNA sequence: TGCAGTGCTAGGGGAAGCACAGATACGCCGTATTTT.

This chain links TRBV2 with TRBJ1-3; no definite D call. This CDR3 is 13 amino acids long. Germline-derived CDR1 and CDR2 are SNHLY and FYNNEI. V was clipped by 6 bases and J by 5 bases, with 11 bases between them. CDR3 residues: CASRERARNTIYF. CDR3 nucleotide sequence: TGTGCCAGCAGGGAAAGGGCGAGAAACACCATATATTTT.

The chain links TRBV7-7 to TRBJ2-2; possible D gene TRBD2, 5 bases. From germline, CDR1 is SSHAT and CDR2 FNYEAQ (reference sequence). The CDR3 spans 15 residues. The DNA of the CDR3 is TGTGCTAGAGATTTTTCGGGCACGGGGACCGGGGAGCTGTTTTTT. Amino acids: CARDFSGTGTGELFF.